These 30 T cell receptor beta chains share one sample of origin, sequenced in a study of shared clonotypes between healthy human individuals. Selected positively for CCR7 and CD45RO-negative, naive CD8 cells excluded terminally differentiated effector memory CD45RA+ cells. Here immunoSEQ multiplex PCR was the method, and the copy in TCRdb shows in-frame clones only, minus some. Of 2 million or so clones in the sample, around 96% were seen once. Material for sequencing was naive CD8+ T cells sorted from blood. The receptors derive from a man between 18 and 35 years old in good health.

The chain links TRBV13 to TRBJ2-1, with TRBD2 identical over 9 bases. Germline trimming cut 5 bases from V and 10 bases from J; bases unmatched to any gene: 6. Germline V gene sequence: CDR1 PRHDT, CDR2 FYEKMQ (reference sequence). The CDR3 runs 13 residues. Written as DNA, the CDR3 is TGTGCCAGCAGCCTGAGGACTAGCGTAGAGCAGTTCTTC. Its protein product is CASSLRTSVEQFF. Based on the CDR3 plus reference TRBV13 and TRBJ2-1, the full variable domain is AAGVIQSPRHLIKEKRETATLKCYPIPRHDTVYWYQQGPGQDPQFLISFYEKMQSDKGSIPDRFSAQQFSDYHSELNMSSLELGDSALYFCASSLRTSVEQFFGPGTRLTVL.

The gene calls are TRBV27 and TRBJ2-5; D is unresolved. Germline CDR1 reads MNHEY; CDR2 reads SMNVEV (reference sequence). V dropped 5 bases and J dropped 7 bases, with 26 bases sitting between them. This CDR3 spans 17 amino acids. The CDR3 spells CASSPTRTVGPAGTQYF. Here the CDR3 DNA reads TGTGCCAGCAGTCCCACTCGGACGGTCGGCCCAGCAGGGACCCAGTACTTC.

CDR3 DNA: TGTGCCAGCAGCCCCGGTCTCGGGTGGGCTGAAGCTTTCTTT. Translation: CASSPGLGWAEAFF. The V and J genes are TRBV5-6 and TRBJ1-1; no clear D gene. From germline, CDR1 is SGHDT and CDR2 YYEEEE. V lost 4 bases and J lost 6, with 16 bases in between. CDR3 length: 14 amino acids.

This chain uses TRBV9 with TRBJ2-1, with a weak D call TRBD2 (6 bases). The V and J ends lost 3 bases and 9 bases respectively, with 7 bases between them. The CDR3 extends over 11 amino acids. Per germline, CDR1 SGDLS and CDR2 YYNGEE. In nucleotides, the CDR3 is TGTGCCAGCAGCGGACTAGGTGAGCAGTTCTTC. Protein product: CASSGLGEQFF. The variable domain in full, completed from reference TRBV9 and TRBJ2-1, reads DSGVTQTPKHLITATGQRVTLRCSPRSGDLSVYWYQQSLDQGLQFLIQYYNGEERAKGNILERFSAQQFPDLHSELNLSSLELGDSALYFCASSGLGEQFFGPGTRLTVL.

The chain couples TRBV5-6 to TRBJ1-6; a weak D match, TRBD1 (6 bases). This CDR3 comprises 17 residues. Trimming removed 4 bases at V and 4 bases at J, with 18 bases between. Per germline, CDR1 SGHDT and CDR2 YYEEEE. The CDR3 here is CASSTMAGELYNSPLHF. The DNA for the CDR3 is TGTGCCAGCAGCACCATGGCAGGGGAATTGTATAATTCACCCCTCCACTTT.

Note on this clone: The same CDR3 also results from other DNA sequences found in this sample. The chain is built from TRBV7-9 and TRBJ2-5, with D unresolved. CDR1 SEHNR and CDR2 FQNEAQ come from the germline V gene (reference sequence). Trimming shortened V by 2 bases and J by 0 bases, and 4 bases separated the two germline ends. This CDR3 is 13 amino acids long. CDR3 residues: CASSLSNQETQYF. The CDR3 DNA follows: TGTGCCAGCAGCTTATCCAACCAAGAGACCCAGTACTTC.

This clone was counted once. The chain is built from TRBV7-2 and TRBJ1-1; 7 bases map to TRBD1. The trim removed 2 bases at V and 2 bases at J, leaving 14 bases unmatched. This CDR3 spans 18 amino acids. Germline V gives CDR1 SGHTA, CDR2 FQGNSA. CDR3 in amino acids: CASSLLTDRVGLNTEAFF. DNA for the CDR3: TGTGCCAGCAGCTTACTCACAGACAGGGTAGGTCTTAACACTGAAGCTTTCTTT.

V gene TRBV11-2 combines with J gene TRBJ2-7; D perhaps matches TRBD2 (5 bases). Germline values: CDR1 SGHAT, CDR2 FQNNGV. The ends were cut back, 5 bases at V and 7 bases at J, with 21 bases in the middle. The length of the CDR3 is 15 residues. CDR3 loop: CASSLIASAPGEQYF. Here the CDR3 DNA reads TGTGCCAGCAGCCTCATAGCGTCTGCTCCGGGTGAGCAGTACTTC.

The chain links TRBV29-1 to TRBJ2-1; a possible D gene is TRBD2 (5 bases). This CDR3 contains 13 residues. Trimming shortened V by 5 bases and J by 10 bases, and 18 bases separated the two germline ends. Per the germline V gene, CDR1 is SQVTM and CDR2 is ANQGSEA. CDR3 sequence reads: CSVLPFNSGEQFF. The CDR3 DNA follows: TGCAGCGTTCTACCGTTCAACTCGGGGGAGCAGTTCTTC.

As for this clone: Within the sample, other DNA sequences also encode this same CDR3. The V gene is TRBV5-6, the J gene TRBJ2-7; possibly TRBD1 for D (6 bases). This CDR3 spans 12 amino acids. CDR1 is SGHDT, CDR2 YYEEEE, per germline. Trimming left V 0 bases short and J 6 bases short, with 7 bases between. The CDR3 nucleotides are TGTGCCAGCAGCTTGGGGGGGCTCGAGCAGTACTTC. It is translated as CASSLGGLEQYF.

The chain uses TRBV28 and TRBJ1-2, with D uncertain. The germline V gene has CDR1 MDHEN and CDR2 SYDVKM. The ends were cut back, 5 bases at V and 5 bases at J, with 21 bases in the middle. This CDR3 has 16 residues. DNA of the CDR3: TGTGCCAGCAGTATCCCTGAACCCGCCTCGTTTTATGGCTACACCTTC. Its protein is CASSIPEPASFYGYTF.

V usage is TRBV7-8 and J usage is TRBJ2-1; TRBD2 matches 15 bases. The ends lost 3 bases at V and 7 bases at J; junction bases unmatched: 16. Germline V gene sequence: CDR1 SGHVS, CDR2 FQNEAQ. CDR3 length: 20 residues. This CDR3 reads CASSLGVGGLAGGPGNEQFF. CDR3 bases: TGTGCCAGCAGCTTGGGAGTCGGCGGACTAGCGGGAGGGCCAGGGAATGAGCAGTTCTTC.

About this clone itself: At the DNA level, this CDR3 is encoded by other sequences in the same sample as well. V and J are TRBV4-3 and TRBJ2-3, with 13 bases fitting TRBD2. This CDR3 is built from 16 residues. From germline, CDR1 is LGHNA and CDR2 YSLEER. Trimming removed 0 bases from V and 3 bases from J; junction bases left unmatched: 0. As DNA, the CDR3 is TGCGCCAGCAGCCAAGAGGGACTAGCGGGAACAGATACGCAGTATTTT. It codes for CASSQEGLAGTDTQYF.

The chain uses TRBV6-6 and TRBJ1-3, with a weak D call TRBD1 (5 bases). In germline, CDR1 is MNHNY, CDR2 SVGAGI (reference sequence). The CDR3 runs to 16 residues. Trimming left V 0 bases short and J 4 bases short, with 13 bases between. The DNA for the CDR3 is TGTGCCAGCAGTTACTCGATGGAAGGGGCGGGAAACACCATATATTTT. Translated: CASSYSMEGAGNTIYF.

The gene calls are TRBV6-1 and TRBJ1-5; D is uncertain. Trimming left V 1 base short and J 7 bases short, with 5 bases between. Germline CDR1 and CDR2: MNHNS and SASEGT. The CDR3 is 12 residues long. The CDR3 sequence: CASSEVGQPQHF. CDR3 coding DNA: TGTGCCAGCAGTGAAGTTGGACAGCCCCAGCATTTT.

The chain couples TRBV29-1 to TRBJ1-3; the match to TRBD1 covers 8 bases. The CDR3 consists of 16 residues. CDR1 is SQVTM and CDR2 is ANQGSEA in the germline V gene. The junction had 7 bases not matched to a gene; V was cut back by 0 bases and J by 3 bases. CDR3 DNA sequence: TGCAGCGTTGAAGAAGTTCCCAGGGGGCTTGGAAACACCATATATTTT. Residues: CSVEEVPRGLGNTIYF.

The J gene is TRBJ2-7, the V gene TRBV5-6; a possible D gene is TRBD1 (6 bases). The germline CDR1 and CDR2 sequences are SGHDT and YYEEEE. Trimming took off 4 bases at V and 3 bases at J, with 11 bases between the two ends. This CDR3 has 13 amino acids. The CDR3, as DNA: TGTGCCAGCAGCCCCGGGGACAACTACGAGCAGTACTTC. It yields the protein CASSPGDNYEQYF. The whole variable domain, filled in from reference TRBV5-6 and TRBJ2-7, reads DAGVTQSPTHLIKTRGQQVTLRCSPKSGHDTVSWYQQALGQGPQFIFQYYEEEERQRGNFPDRFSGHQFPNYSSELNVNALLLGDSALYLCASSPGDNYEQYFGPGTRLTVT.

V gene TRBV6-5 combines with J gene TRBJ1-3, with D possibly being TRBD1 (5 bases). Deletions cut 6 bases from V and 1 base from J, with 13 bases between. Germline CDR1 is MNHEY and CDR2 is SVGAGI. The CDR3 is made up of 15 amino acids. The CDR3: CASSSLGGSGNTIYF. For the CDR3, the DNA is TGTGCCAGCAGCTCACTCGGGGGTTCTGGAAACACCATATATTTT.

The rearrangement joins TRBV14 to TRBJ1-4, with 9 bases aligning to TRBD1. The junction had 3 bases not matched to a gene; V was cut back by 0 bases and J by 7 bases. Germline V gene lookup returns CDR1 SGHDN and CDR2 FVKESK. There are 15 residues in the CDR3. The CDR3 sequence: CASSQEYRGLEKLFF. CDR3 DNA: TGTGCCAGCAGCCAAGAATACAGGGGGCTTGAAAAACTGTTTTTT.

The rearrangement uses TRBV5-1 and TRBJ2-5; perhaps TRBD2 as D (6 bases). The V end lost 3 bases, the J end lost 4 bases, and 16 bases lay between the germline ends. Germline V CDR1 and CDR2: SGHRS, YFSETQ. The CDR3 loop spans 15 amino acids. Written as DNA, the CDR3 is TGCGCCAGCAGCTCCGGGACGGGGGAAGGAGAGACCCAGTACTTC. It yields the protein CASSSGTGEGETQYF.

The chain is built from TRBV11-2 and TRBJ2-2; maybe TRBD2 (5 bases). The ends were cut back, 8 bases at V and 3 bases at J, with 16 bases in the middle. The CDR3 has 15 residues. Germline CDR1 reads SGHAT; CDR2 reads FQNNGV. The CDR3 DNA is TGTGCCAGCGGGCACCGGGCAGCGGACACCGGGGAGCTGTTTTTT. Protein: CASGHRAADTGELFF. The variable domain in full, with the rest retrieved from reference TRBV11-2 and TRBJ2-2, is EAGVAQSPRYKIIEKRQSVAFWCNPISGHATLYWYQQILGQGPKLLIQFQNNGVVDDSQLPKDRFSAERLKGVDSTLKIQPAKLEDSAVYLCASGHRAADTGELFFGEGSRLTVL.

J is TRBJ1-1 and V is TRBV4-3; 7 bases match TRBD1. Germline V CDR1 and CDR2: LGHNA, YSLEER. V lost 6 bases, J lost 0 bases, and 7 bases stayed unmatched. This CDR3 contains 15 residues. CDR3 residues: CASSSYRGLNTEAFF. The CDR3 bases are TGCGCCAGCAGTAGTTACAGGGGATTGAACACTGAAGCTTTCTTT.

The chain joins TRBV5-1 to TRBJ2-5; D is tentatively TRBD1 or TRBD2 (5 bases each). Germline-derived CDR1 and CDR2 are SGHRS and YFSETQ. This CDR3 region has 14 residues. The V gene lost 0 bases and the J gene lost 5 bases, with 11 bases spanning the gap. The DNA for the CDR3 is TGCGCCAGCAGCTTGGAGACGGGGACGGAGACCCAGTACTTC. Its translation: CASSLETGTETQYF.

V is TRBV10-3 and J is TRBJ1-5; a possible D gene is TRBD1 (5 bases). The V end was cut by 2 bases, the J end by 5 bases, with 10 bases between. From germline, CDR1 is ENHRY and CDR2 SYGVKD. The CDR3 length is 14 residues. The CDR3 loop is CAISEGGTDQPQHF. In nucleotides, the CDR3 is TGTGCCATCAGTGAGGGCGGGACTGATCAGCCCCAGCATTTT.

The chain carries TRBV29-1 and TRBJ1-3; D is undetermined. Between the trimmed V and J ends, which lost 1 base and 2 bases, there was a span of 12 bases. Germline V CDR1 and CDR2: SQVTM, ANQGSEA. The CDR3 covers 15 residues. CDR3 DNA: TGCAGCGTTGAAGGAAAAGGGAGGGCTGGAAACACCATATATTTT. Translating it yields CSVEGKGRAGNTIYF.

The count of this clone is one. The rearrangement joins TRBV29-1 to TRBJ1-2; D is ambiguous. V was pared by 4 bases and J by 0 bases, with 12 bases between. The CDR3 totals 14 residues. Per germline, CDR1 SQVTM and CDR2 ANQGSEA. CDR3 sequence: CSVGTGRTNYGYTF. CDR3 in DNA: TGCAGCGTTGGTACGGGAAGAACTAACTATGGCTACACCTTC.

The count of this clone is one. Written as DNA, the CDR3 is TGTGCCTGGAGTGTACAGTTCGACGGGACCCAGTACTTC. It encodes CAWSVQFDGTQYF. The chain is built from TRBV30 and TRBJ2-5; D unclear. Germline V gene lookup returns CDR1 GTSNPN and CDR2 SVGIG (reference sequence). The CDR3 is made up of 13 amino acids. Trimming removed 0 bases from V and 7 bases from J, with 12 bases in between.

The chain has TRBV7-3 and TRBJ2-2; 9 bases are shared with TRBD1. The CDR3 is 15 residues long. After removal of 5 bases from V and 6 bases from J, the junction contained 7 bases not matched to a gene. Germline CDR1 reads SGHTA; CDR2 reads FQGTGA. The CDR3 bases are TGTGCCAGCAGCCTATACAGGGGGCGCCCCGGGGAGCTGTTTTTT. It yields the protein CASSLYRGRPGELFF.

As to this clone: Additional DNA sequences in this sample encode the identical CDR3. The V gene is TRBV4-1, the J gene TRBJ2-7; no firm D call. The CDR3 has 13 amino acids. The V gene's germline CDR1 is MGHRA and CDR2 YSYEKL. V lost 2 bases to trimming and J lost 3 bases, with 8 bases between them. The CDR3 nucleotides read TGCGCCAGCAGCCAATCACAGAGCTACGAGCAGTACTTC. Translated: CASSQSQSYEQYF.

The chain couples TRBV9 to TRBJ2-7, with 7 bases identical to TRBD1. The CDR3 has 14 amino acids. Germline V lookup: CDR1 SGDLS, CDR2 YYNGEE. J was trimmed by 5 bases and V by 3 bases; bases with no gene match: 8. The chain's CDR3 is CASSGRQGKNEQYF. The DNA for the CDR3 is TGTGCCAGCAGCGGAAGACAGGGAAAGAACGAGCAGTACTTC. The variable domain in full, with the rest retrieved from reference TRBV9 and TRBJ2-7, is DSGVTQTPKHLITATGQRVTLRCSPRSGDLSVYWYQQSLDQGLQFLIQYYNGEERAKGNILERFSAQQFPDLHSELNLSSLELGDSALYFCASSGRQGKNEQYFGPGTRLTVT.